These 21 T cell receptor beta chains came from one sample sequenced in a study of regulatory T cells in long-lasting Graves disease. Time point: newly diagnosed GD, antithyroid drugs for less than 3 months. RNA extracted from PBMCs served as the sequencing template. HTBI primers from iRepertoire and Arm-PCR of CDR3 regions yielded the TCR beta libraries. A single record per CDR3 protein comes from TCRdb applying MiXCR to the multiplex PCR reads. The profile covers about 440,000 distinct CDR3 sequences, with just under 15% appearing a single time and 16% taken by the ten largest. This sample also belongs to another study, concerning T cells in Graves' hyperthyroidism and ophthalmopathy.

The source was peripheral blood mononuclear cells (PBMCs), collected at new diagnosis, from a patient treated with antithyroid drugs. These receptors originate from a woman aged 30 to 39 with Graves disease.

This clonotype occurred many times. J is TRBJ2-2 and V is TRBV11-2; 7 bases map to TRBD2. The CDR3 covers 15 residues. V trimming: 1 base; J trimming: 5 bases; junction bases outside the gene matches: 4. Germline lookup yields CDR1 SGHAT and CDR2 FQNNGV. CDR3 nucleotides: TGTGCCAGCAGCTTAGTAGTTAGCGGGACCGGGGAGCTGTTTTTT. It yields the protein CASSLVVSGTGELFF.

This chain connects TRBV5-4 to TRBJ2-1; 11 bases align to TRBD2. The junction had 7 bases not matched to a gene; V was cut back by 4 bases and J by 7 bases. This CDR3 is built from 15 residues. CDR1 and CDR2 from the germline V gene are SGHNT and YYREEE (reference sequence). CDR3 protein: CASSILAGDSNEQFF. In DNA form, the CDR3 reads TGTGCCAGCAGCATACTAGCGGGAGATTCTAATGAGCAGTTCTTC.

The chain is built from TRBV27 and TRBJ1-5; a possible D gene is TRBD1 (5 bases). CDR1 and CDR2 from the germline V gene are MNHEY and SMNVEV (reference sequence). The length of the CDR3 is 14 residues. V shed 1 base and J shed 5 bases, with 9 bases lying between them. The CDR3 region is CASSLLGVDQPQHF. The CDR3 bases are TGTGCCAGCAGTTTATTGGGGGTCGATCAGCCCCAGCATTTT.

The CDR3 DNA follows: TGCGCCAGCAGCTTGGCCAAATGGGAGACCCAGTACTTC. Amino acids: CASSLAKWETQYF. The genes are TRBV5-1 and TRBJ2-5, with D unclear. The CDR3 consists of 13 residues. Germline CDR1 SGHRS, CDR2 YFSETQ. Trimming cost V 0 bases and J 5 bases, with 8 bases left between them. The entire variable domain, with the rest obtained from reference TRBV5-1 and TRBJ2-5, is as follows: KAGVTQTPRYLIKTRGQQVTLSCSPISGHRSVSWYQQTPGQGLQFLFEYFSETQRNKGNFPGRFSGRQFSNSRSEMNVSTLELGDSALYLCASSLAKWETQYFGPGTRLLVL.

CDR3 protein: CASSWGTGDHYEQYF. The CDR3 nucleotides are TGTGCCAGCAGCTGGGGGACAGGGGACCACTACGAGCAGTACTTC. The chain employs TRBV7-9 and TRBJ2-7, with 10 bases matching TRBD1. Germline V gives CDR1 SEHNR, CDR2 FQNEAQ (reference sequence). With V trimmed by 4 bases and J by 3 bases, 6 bases remained unmatched. The CDR3 consists of 15 residues.

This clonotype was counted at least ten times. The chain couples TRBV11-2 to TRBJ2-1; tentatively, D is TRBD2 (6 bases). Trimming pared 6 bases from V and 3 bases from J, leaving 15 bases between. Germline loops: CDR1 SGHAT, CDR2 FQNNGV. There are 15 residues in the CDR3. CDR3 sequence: CASRPPGGVYNEQFF. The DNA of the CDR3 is TGTGCCAGCAGACCGCCGGGCGGGGTCTACAATGAGCAGTTCTTC.

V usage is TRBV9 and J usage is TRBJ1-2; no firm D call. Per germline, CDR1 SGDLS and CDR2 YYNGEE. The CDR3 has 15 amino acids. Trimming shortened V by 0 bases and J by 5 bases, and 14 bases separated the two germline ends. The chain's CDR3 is CASSVGGTIDYGYTF. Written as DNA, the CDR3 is TGTGCCAGCAGCGTAGGGGGAACGATCGATTATGGCTACACCTTC.

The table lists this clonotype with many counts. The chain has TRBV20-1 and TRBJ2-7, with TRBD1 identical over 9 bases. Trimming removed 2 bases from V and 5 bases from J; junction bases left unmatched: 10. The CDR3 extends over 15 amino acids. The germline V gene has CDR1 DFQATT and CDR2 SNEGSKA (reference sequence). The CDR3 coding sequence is TGCAGTGCTAGAATGGAGGGGACAGGGTACCACGAGCAGTACTTC. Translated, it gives CSARMEGTGYHEQYF.

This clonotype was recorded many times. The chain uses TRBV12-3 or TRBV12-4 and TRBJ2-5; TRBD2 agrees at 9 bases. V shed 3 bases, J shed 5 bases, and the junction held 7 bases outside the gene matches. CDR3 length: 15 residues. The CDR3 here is CASSFSSGSVETQYF. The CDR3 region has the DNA TGTGCCAGCAGTTTTAGTAGCGGGAGTGTGGAGACCCAGTACTTC.

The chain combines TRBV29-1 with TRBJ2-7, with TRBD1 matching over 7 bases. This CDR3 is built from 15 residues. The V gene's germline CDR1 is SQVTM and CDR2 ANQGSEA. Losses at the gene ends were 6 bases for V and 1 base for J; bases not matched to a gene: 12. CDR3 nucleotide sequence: TGCAGCGTCGCCTTTGGGCAGGGGGTTTCCTACGAGCAGTACTTC. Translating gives CSVAFGQGVSYEQYF.

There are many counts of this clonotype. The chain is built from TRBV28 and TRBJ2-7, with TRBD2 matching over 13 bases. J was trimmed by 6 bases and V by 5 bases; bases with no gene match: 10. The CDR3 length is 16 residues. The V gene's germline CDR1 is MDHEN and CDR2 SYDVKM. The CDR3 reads CASSQGTSGTRLEQYF. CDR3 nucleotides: TGTGCCAGCAGTCAGGGGACTAGCGGGACTCGCCTCGAGCAGTACTTC.

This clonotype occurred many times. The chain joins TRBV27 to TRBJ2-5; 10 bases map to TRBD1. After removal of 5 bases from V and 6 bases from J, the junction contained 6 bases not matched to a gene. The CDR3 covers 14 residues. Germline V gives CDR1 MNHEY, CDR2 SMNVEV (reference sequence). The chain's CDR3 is CASSPDRGLQTQYF. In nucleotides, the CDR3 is TGTGCCAGCAGTCCCGACAGGGGGCTGCAGACCCAGTACTTC.

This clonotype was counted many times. The CDR3 region is CASSLDYGGSTDTQYF. The CDR3, as DNA: TGTGCCAGCAGCTTAGATTACGGAGGTAGCACAGATACGCAGTATTTT. V is TRBV11-2 and J is TRBJ2-3, with D possibly TRBD2 on 5 matching bases. CDR1 and CDR2 (germline): SGHAT, FQNNGV. The CDR3 is made up of 16 amino acids. V was trimmed by 0 bases and J by 0 bases, leaving 10 bases between them.

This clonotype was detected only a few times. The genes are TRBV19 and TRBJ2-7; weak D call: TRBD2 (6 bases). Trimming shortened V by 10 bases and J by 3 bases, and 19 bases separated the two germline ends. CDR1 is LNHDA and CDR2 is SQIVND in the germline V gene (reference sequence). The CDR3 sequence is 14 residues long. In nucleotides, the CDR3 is TGTGCCACTTGCCGGCGGGACGGGCACTACGAGCAGTACTTC. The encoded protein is CATCRRDGHYEQYF.

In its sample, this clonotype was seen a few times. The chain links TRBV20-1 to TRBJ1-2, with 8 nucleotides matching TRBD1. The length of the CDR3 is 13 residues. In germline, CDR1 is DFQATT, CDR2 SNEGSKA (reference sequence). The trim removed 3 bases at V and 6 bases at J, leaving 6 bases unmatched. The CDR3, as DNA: TGCAGTGCTAGCCCAGGACAGGGAGATGGCTACACCTTC. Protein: CSASPGQGDGYTF.

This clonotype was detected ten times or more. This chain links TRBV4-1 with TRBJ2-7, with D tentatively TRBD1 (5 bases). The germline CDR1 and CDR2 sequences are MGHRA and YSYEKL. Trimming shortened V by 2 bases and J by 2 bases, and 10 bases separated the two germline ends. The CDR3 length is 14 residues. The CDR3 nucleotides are TGCGCCAGCAGCCAATCTCAGGGCCCCTACGAGCAGTACTTC. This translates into CASSQSQGPYEQYF.

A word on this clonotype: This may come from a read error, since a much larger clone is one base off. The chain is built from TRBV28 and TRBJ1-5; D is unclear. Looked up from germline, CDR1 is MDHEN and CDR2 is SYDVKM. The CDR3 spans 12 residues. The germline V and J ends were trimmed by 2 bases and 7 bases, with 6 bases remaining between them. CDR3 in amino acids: CASSLRWQPQHF. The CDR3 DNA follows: TGTGCCAGCAGTTTACGGTGGCAGCCCCAGCATTTT.

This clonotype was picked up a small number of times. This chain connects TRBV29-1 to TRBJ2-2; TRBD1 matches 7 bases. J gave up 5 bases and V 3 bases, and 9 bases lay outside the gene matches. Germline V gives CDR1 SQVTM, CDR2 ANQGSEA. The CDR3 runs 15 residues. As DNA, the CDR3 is TGCAGCGTTGATCGGGGAGACAGGGTAACCGGGGAGCTGTTTTTT. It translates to CSVDRGDRVTGELFF.

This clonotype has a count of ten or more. The CDR3 sequence: CASSLAAPSNTGELFF. CDR3 bases: TGTGCCAGCAGCTTGGCGGCCCCCTCGAACACCGGGGAGCTGTTTTTT. The J gene is TRBJ2-2, the V gene TRBV7-3; no definite D call. The CDR3 loop spans 16 amino acids. The germline V gene encodes CDR1 SGHTA and CDR2 FQGTGA. The ends were cut back, 3 bases at V and 0 bases at J, with 11 bases in the middle.

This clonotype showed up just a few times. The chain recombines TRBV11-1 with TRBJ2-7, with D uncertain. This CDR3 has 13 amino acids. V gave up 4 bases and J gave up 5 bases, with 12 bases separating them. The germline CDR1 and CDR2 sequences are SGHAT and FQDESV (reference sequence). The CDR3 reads CASSSGPPDEQYF. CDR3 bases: TGTGCCAGCAGCTCCGGGCCTCCGGACGAGCAGTACTTC.

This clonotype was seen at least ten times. The CDR3 DNA is TGTGCCAGCAGTTTCCTAAACTTACAGGCCTCTGGAAACACCATATATTTT. Protein: CASSFLNLQASGNTIYF. The rearrangement links TRBV12-3 or TRBV12-4 to TRBJ1-3, with D perhaps TRBD1 (5 bases). This CDR3 has 17 residues. Trimming left V 3 bases short and J 0 bases short, with 15 bases between.